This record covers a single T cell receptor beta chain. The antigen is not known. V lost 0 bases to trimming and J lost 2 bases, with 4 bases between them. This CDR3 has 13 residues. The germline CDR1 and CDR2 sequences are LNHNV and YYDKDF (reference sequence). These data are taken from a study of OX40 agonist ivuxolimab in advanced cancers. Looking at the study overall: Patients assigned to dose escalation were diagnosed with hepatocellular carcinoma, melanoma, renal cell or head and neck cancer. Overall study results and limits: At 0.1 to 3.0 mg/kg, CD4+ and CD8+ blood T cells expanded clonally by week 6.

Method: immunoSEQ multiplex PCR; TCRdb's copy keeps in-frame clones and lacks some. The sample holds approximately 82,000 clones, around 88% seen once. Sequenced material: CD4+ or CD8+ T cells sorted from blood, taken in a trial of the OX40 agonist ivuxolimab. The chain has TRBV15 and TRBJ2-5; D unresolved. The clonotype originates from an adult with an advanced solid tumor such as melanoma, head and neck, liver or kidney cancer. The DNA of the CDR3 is TGTGCCACCAGCAGAGATCAGCAAGAGACCCAGTACTTC. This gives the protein CATSRDQQETQYF.